The 31 T cell receptor beta chains below were found in one sample sequenced in a study of blood T cell repertoires in COVID-19 (dated by TCRdb to the early 2020s). Library creation used the immunoSEQ multiplex PCR assay. TCRdb holds this immuneACCESS table with in-frame rearrangements only. Some clones are missing; in checked studies, unresolved V genes explain under half, and the rest has no known cause. The sample table lists about 120,000 clones, roughly 91% of them with a count of one. The ten largest clones capture 15% to 20% of the sample. Input material: peripheral blood. The receptors here all came from a human donor with acute or convalescent COVID-19. The donor label of this sample is uncertain.

This clone occurred a few times. The V gene is TRBV11-2, the J gene TRBJ1-6; 9 positions match TRBD1. The CDR3 totals 14 residues. J was trimmed by 10 bases and V by 5 bases; bases with no gene match: 6. Germline CDR1 reads SGHAT; CDR2 reads FQNNGV. This CDR3 reads CASSRDRVYSPLHF. CDR3 sequence (DNA): TGTGCCAGCAGCCGGGACAGGGTTTACTCACCCCTCCACTTT.

V is TRBV18 and J is TRBJ2-1, with 7 nucleotides matching TRBD1. V shed 0 bases and J 8 bases; nucleotides not matched to a gene: 7. Germline-derived CDR1 and CDR2 are KGHSH and LQKENI. This CDR3 contains 15 residues. CDR3 sequence: CASSPPTGFYDEQFF. The DNA for the CDR3 is TGTGCCAGCTCACCACCGACAGGGTTTTACGATGAGCAGTTCTTC.

This clone was seen just once. V gene TRBV6-5 combines with J gene TRBJ2-1; the match to TRBD2 covers 10 bases. This CDR3 has 16 residues. V lost 4 bases and J lost 0; bases outside the gene matches: 3. Germline V lookup: CDR1 MNHEY, CDR2 SVGAGI. This CDR3 is CASSSAGGNSYNEQFF. CDR3 DNA: TGTGCCAGCAGTTCAGCGGGAGGGAACTCCTACAATGAGCAGTTCTTC.

V and J are TRBV18 and TRBJ2-1; weak D call: TRBD1 (6 bases). V was pared by 6 bases and J by 4 bases, with 10 bases between. The V gene's germline CDR1 is KGHSH and CDR2 LQKENI. CDR3 length equals 13 residues. CDR3 loop: CASSSTGYNEQFF. The CDR3 region has the DNA TGTGCCAGCTCTTCGACAGGATACAATGAGCAGTTCTTC.

The V call is TRBV4-2, the J call TRBJ2-3; 10 nucleotides agree with TRBD2. The CDR3 runs to 16 residues. Germline V CDR1 and CDR2: LGHNA, YNFKEQ. V was clipped by 1 base and J by 9 bases; unmatched bases: 10. The CDR3: CASSQATSGTTFTQYF. The CDR3 DNA reads as TGTGCCAGCAGCCAAGCCACTAGCGGGACAACATTCACGCAGTATTTT.

The rearrangement links TRBV5-1 to TRBJ2-4; tentatively, D is TRBD1 (6 bases). The V gene's germline CDR1 is SGHRS and CDR2 YFSETQ. Trimming removed 2 bases from V and 5 bases from J, with 14 bases in between. The CDR3 has 15 residues. The CDR3 spells CASSFTGKIENIQYF. The CDR3 nucleotides read TGCGCCAGCAGCTTCACAGGGAAAATCGAAAACATTCAGTACTTC. The full variable domain, with the rest looked up from reference TRBV5-1 and TRBJ2-4, is KAGVTQTPRYLIKTRGQQVTLSCSPISGHRSVSWYQQTPGQGLQFLFEYFSETQRNKGNFPGRFSGRQFSNSRSEMNVSTLELGDSALYLCASSFTGKIENIQYFGAGTRLSVL.

The chain joins TRBV7-2 to TRBJ2-3, with D maybe TRBD2 (7 bases). The ends were cut back, 7 bases at V and 5 bases at J, with 16 bases in the middle. Germline V gene sequence: CDR1 SGHTA, CDR2 FQGNSA. This CDR3 contains 14 residues. CDR3 DNA: TGTGCCAGCACCTCCGGGGGGCGAAAAGATACGCAGTATTTT. This sequence encodes CASTSGGRKDTQYF.

The chain carries TRBV29-1 and TRBJ1-2; D is perhaps TRBD1 (6 bases). The germline V gene encodes CDR1 SQVTM and CDR2 ANQGSEA. The CDR3 spans 13 residues. The V end lost 5 bases, the J end lost 8 bases, and 18 bases lay between the germline ends. The CDR3 loop is CSVPLHRDGGYTF. The DNA for the CDR3 is TGCAGCGTTCCCCTTCACAGGGACGGGGGCTACACCTTC.

V is TRBV20-1 and J is TRBJ1-5; 8 bases are a match to TRBD1. Germline V CDR1 and CDR2: DFQATT, SNEGSKA (reference sequence). The length of the CDR3 is 15 residues. Trimming at V came to 3 bases and at J to 5 bases, leaving 9 bases not matched to a gene. In DNA, the CDR3 is TGCAGTGCTAGTACAGGGGGTACGGAAGATCAGCCCCAGCATTTT. Its translation: CSASTGGTEDQPQHF.

As DNA, the CDR3 is TGTGCCAGCAGCTTCGCCGGGGGGGATGAAGCTTTCTTT. Residues: CASSFAGGDEAFF. The gene calls are TRBV7-2 and TRBJ1-1, with D possibly TRBD1 on 5 matching bases. Per the germline V gene, CDR1 is SGHTA and CDR2 is FQGNSA. The CDR3 is made up of 13 amino acids. The germline V and J ends were trimmed by 3 bases and 7 bases, with 12 bases remaining between them.

V is TRBV27 and J is TRBJ2-1; perhaps TRBD2 as D (5 bases). The CDR3 length is 17 residues. Germline CDR1 is MNHEY and CDR2 is SMNVEV (reference sequence). V was pared by 1 base and J by 7 bases, with 20 bases between. CDR3 coding DNA: TGTGCCAGCAGTTTATTTAGCGACGTCTATTTTGGGAATGAGCAGTTCTTC. Amino acid sequence: CASSLFSDVYFGNEQFF.

The genes are TRBV19 and TRBJ1-1; perhaps TRBD1 as D (6 bases). V dropped 2 bases and J dropped 5 bases, with 12 bases sitting between them. The germline CDR1 and CDR2 sequences are LNHDA and SQIVND (reference sequence). The CDR3 spans 14 residues. The CDR3 reads CASSINRVGTEAFF. CDR3 DNA sequence: TGTGCCAGTAGTATAAACAGGGTGGGTACTGAAGCTTTCTTT.

This clone has a single count. This chain links TRBV5-1 with TRBJ1-5; 7 bases are a match to TRBD1. Looked up from germline, CDR1 is SGHRS and CDR2 is YFSETQ. The CDR3 consists of 14 residues. Germline trimming cut 0 bases from V and 5 bases from J; bases unmatched to any gene: 2. Here the CDR3 DNA reads TGCGCCAGCAGCTTGGCCGGGACAGATCAGCCCCAGCATTTT. Its protein product is CASSLAGTDQPQHF.

The gene calls are TRBV11-2 and TRBJ2-7, with a possible D match to TRBD1 (5 bases). This CDR3 has 15 residues. CDR1 and CDR2 (germline): SGHAT, FQNNGV. CDR3 sequence (DNA): TGTGTTACCAAATTAAATAGGGGCCGCTCCTACGAGCAGTACTTC. This gives the protein CVTKLNRGRSYEQYF.

This clone was counted only a few times. This chain links TRBV30 with TRBJ2-2; 9 positions match TRBD2. Germline V gene data show CDR1 as GTSNPN and CDR2 as SVGIG (reference sequence). This CDR3 has 15 residues. J was trimmed by 4 bases and V by 5 bases; bases with no gene match: 8. This CDR3 is CAWLERGALTGELFF. The DNA of the CDR3 is TGTGCCTGGCTAGAGCGGGGGGCCCTCACCGGGGAGCTGTTTTTT. Together with reference TRBV30 and TRBJ2-2, the CDR3 gives the full variable domain: SQTIHQWPATLVQPVGSPLSLECTVEGTSNPNLYWYRQAAGRGLQLLFYSVGIGQISSEVPQNLSASRPQDRQFILSSKKLLLSDSGFYLCAWLERGALTGELFFGEGSRLTVL.

This clone was observed once. This chain uses TRBV28 with TRBJ1-1; D is possibly TRBD1 (6 bases). Germline assignment: CDR1 MDHEN and CDR2 SYDVKM. The CDR3 has 14 amino acids. Deletions cut 6 bases from V and 0 bases from J, with 11 bases between. CDR3 loop: CASRTGQLNTEAFF. The CDR3 bases are TGTGCCAGCAGGACCGGACAGCTGAACACTGAAGCTTTCTTT.

The chain links TRBV19 to TRBJ1-6; 8 positions agree with TRBD1. Trimming took 6 bases from V and 9 from J; bases not matched to a gene: 10. From germline, CDR1 is LNHDA and CDR2 SQIVND (reference sequence). The CDR3 has 15 residues. The CDR3 sequence: CASRREGQGSSPLHF. CDR3 sequence (DNA): TGTGCCAGTAGGCGAGAAGGACAGGGCAGTTCACCCCTCCACTTT.

V gene TRBV24-1 combines with J gene TRBJ2-3, with D unresolved. Germline V lookup: CDR1 KGHDR, CDR2 SFDVKD. The CDR3 length is 13 residues. Between the trimmed V and J ends, which lost 9 bases and 4 bases, there was a span of 13 bases. The CDR3 loop reads CATGGQWSDTQYF. In DNA, the CDR3 is TGTGCCACCGGCGGCCAGTGGTCAGATACGCAGTATTTT.

A remark on this clone: The sample holds other DNA sequences that translate to the same CDR3. The V gene is TRBV30, the J gene TRBJ1-6, with 12 bases identical to TRBD1. The trim removed 5 bases at V and 10 bases at J, leaving 3 bases unmatched. The CDR3 loop spans 13 amino acids. CDR1 is GTSNPN, CDR2 SVGIG, per germline (reference sequence). This chain's CDR3 is CAWSGTGGSPLHF. The DNA of the CDR3 is TGTGCCTGGTCCGGGACAGGGGGCTCACCCCTCCACTTT. The full variable domain, in which reference TRBV30 and TRBJ1-6 provide the parts outside the CDR3, is SQTIHQWPATLVQPVGSPLSLECTVEGTSNPNLYWYRQAAGRGLQLLFYSVGIGQISSEVPQNLSASRPQDRQFILSSKKLLLSDSGFYLCAWSGTGGSPLHFGNGTRLTVT.

This rearrangement joins TRBV19 to TRBJ1-2; D may be TRBD1 (6 bases). The CDR3 is 16 residues long. Deletions cut 7 bases from V and 2 bases from J, with 20 bases between. Germline lookup yields CDR1 LNHDA and CDR2 SQIVND (reference sequence). As DNA, the CDR3 is TGTGCCAGTAAAAATTGGAAGACAGGAGCAAACTATGGCTACACCTTC. Protein product: CASKNWKTGANYGYTF.

The chain combines TRBV10-3 with TRBJ1-6, with 8 bases matching TRBD1. CDR1 is ENHRY and CDR2 is SYGVKD in the germline V gene. The CDR3 spans 14 residues. V dropped 10 bases and J dropped 4; count of bases not matched to a gene: 6. CDR3 nucleotide sequence: TGTGCCACAGCCGGACAGGGTTATAATTCACCCCTCCACTTT. This codes for CATAGQGYNSPLHF.

This clone appeared a single time. The rearrangement joins TRBV5-1 to TRBJ2-7, with 11 positions matching TRBD2. Germline loops: CDR1 SGHRS, CDR2 YFSETQ. The V and J ends lost 0 bases and 2 bases, in that order; junction bases with no gene match: 1. The length of the CDR3 is 15 residues. The CDR3 sequence: CASSLGLAGPYEQYF. The CDR3 DNA is TGCGCCAGCAGCTTGGGACTAGCGGGACCCTACGAGCAGTACTTC.

The CDR3 nucleotides are TGCGCCAGCGGACCGGTAGCGGGAGGCACAGATACGCAGTATTTT. It specifies CASGPVAGGTDTQYF. V usage is TRBV5-1 and J usage is TRBJ2-3, with TRBD2 matching 9 bases. V lost 7 bases, J lost 1 base, and 7 bases stayed unmatched. Germline CDR1 and CDR2: SGHRS and YFSETQ. There are 15 residues in the CDR3.

The chain carries TRBV19 and TRBJ1-6; the D gene is possibly TRBD1 (6 bases). Germline CDR1 is LNHDA and CDR2 is SQIVND (reference sequence). This CDR3 has 18 amino acids. V was clipped by 1 base and J by 0 bases, with 13 bases between them. CDR3 DNA: TGTGCCAGTAGTATAGCCGGACAGACGAGCTCCTATAATTCACCCCTCCACTTT. Its protein product is CASSIAGQTSSYNSPLHF.

This chain links TRBV28 with TRBJ2-7; D perhaps matches TRBD2 (5 bases). Germline V gene sequence: CDR1 MDHEN, CDR2 SYDVKM. The V end was cut by 5 bases, the J end by 4 bases, with 15 bases between. The CDR3 length is 14 residues. The DNA for the CDR3 is TGTGCCAGCAGTATACTAGGAGGCGATTACGAGCAGTACTTC. The encoded protein is CASSILGGDYEQYF. Using reference TRBV28 and TRBJ2-7 for the parts outside the CDR3, the full variable domain is DVKVTQSSRYLVKRTGEKVFLECVQDMDHENMFWYRQDPGLGLRLIYFSYDVKMKEKGDIPEGYSVSREKKERFSLILESASTNQTSMYLCASSILGGDYEQYFGPGTRLTVT.

The J gene is TRBJ2-7, the V gene TRBV4-3; D perhaps matches TRBD1 (5 bases). CDR1 and CDR2 from the germline V gene are LGHNA and YSLEER. The CDR3 is made up of 15 amino acids. V lost 0 bases and J lost 6, with 15 bases in between. The CDR3 DNA sequence: TGCGCCAGCAGCCAAGATTACCCCAGGGTAGGCGAGCAGTACTTC. It is translated as CASSQDYPRVGEQYF.

The V gene is TRBV5-1, the J gene TRBJ1-4; 7 bases are shared with TRBD1. CDR1 SGHRS and CDR2 YFSETQ come from the germline V gene. CDR3 length equals 14 residues. The trim removed 1 base at V and 8 bases at J, leaving 5 bases unmatched. The CDR3 region has the DNA TGCGCCAGCAGCTTGCAACAGGGGAGCGAAAAACTGTTTTTT. It encodes CASSLQQGSEKLFF.

V gene TRBV12-5 combines with J gene TRBJ2-7; 8 bases map to TRBD2. Germline V gives CDR1 LGHNT, CDR2 FRNRAP. After removal of 1 base from V and 2 bases from J, the junction contained 10 bases not matched to a gene. The length of the CDR3 is 17 residues. The CDR3 sequence: CASGLGTSPWAPYEQYF. DNA for the CDR3: TGTGCTAGTGGTTTGGGGACTAGCCCCTGGGCTCCCTACGAGCAGTACTTC.

The chain recombines TRBV29-1 with TRBJ2-1, with D possibly TRBD1 on 6 matching bases. The CDR3 is made up of 16 amino acids. V was shortened by 4 bases and J by 2 bases, with 18 bases between the two germline ends. CDR1 and CDR2 from the germline V gene are SQVTM and ANQGSEA. The CDR3 loop is CSVAGKDRLPYNEQFF. The DNA for the CDR3 is TGCAGCGTTGCCGGCAAAGACAGGTTACCCTACAATGAGCAGTTCTTC.

The chain is built from TRBV2 and TRBJ1-6, with 8 bases lining up with TRBD1. Germline V gene data show CDR1 as SNHLY and CDR2 as FYNNEI. CDR3 length: 14 residues. With V trimmed by 7 bases and J by 10 bases, 9 bases remained unmatched. The CDR3 is CASTRTGLGSPLHF. In DNA, the CDR3 is TGTGCCAGCACCCGGACAGGGCTCGGGTCACCCCTCCACTTT.

This clone occurred a few times. The chain is built from TRBV5-1 and TRBJ1-1, with D possibly being TRBD1 (6 bases). CDR1 and CDR2 (germline): SGHRS, YFSETQ. The V end was cut by 1 base, the J end by 1 base, with 11 bases between. The CDR3 totals 15 residues. CDR3 coding DNA: TGCGCCAGCAGCTTGACAGGGACAACGAACACTGAAGCTTTCTTT. It codes for CASSLTGTTNTEAFF. Supplemented by reference TRBV5-1 and TRBJ1-1, the full variable domain reads KAGVTQTPRYLIKTRGQQVTLSCSPISGHRSVSWYQQTPGQGLQFLFEYFSETQRNKGNFPGRFSGRQFSNSRSEMNVSTLELGDSALYLCASSLTGTTNTEAFFGQGTRLTVV.